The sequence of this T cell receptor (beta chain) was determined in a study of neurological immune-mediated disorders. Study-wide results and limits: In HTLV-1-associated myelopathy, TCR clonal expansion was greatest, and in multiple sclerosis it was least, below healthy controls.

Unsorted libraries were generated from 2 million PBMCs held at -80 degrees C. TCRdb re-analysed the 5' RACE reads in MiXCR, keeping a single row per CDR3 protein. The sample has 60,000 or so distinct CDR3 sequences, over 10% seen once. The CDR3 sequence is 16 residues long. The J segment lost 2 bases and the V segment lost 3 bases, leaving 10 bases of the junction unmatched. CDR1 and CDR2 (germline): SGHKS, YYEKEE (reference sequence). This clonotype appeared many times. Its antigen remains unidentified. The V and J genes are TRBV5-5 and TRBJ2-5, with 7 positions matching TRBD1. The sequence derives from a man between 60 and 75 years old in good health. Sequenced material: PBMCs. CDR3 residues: CASSSSTGTAQETQYF. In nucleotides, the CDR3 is TGTGCCAGCAGCTCAAGCACCGGGACAGCACAAGAGACCCAGTACTTC.